This section outlines one T cell receptor beta chain sequence together with its context. CDR1 and CDR2 (germline): MNHEY, SMNVEV (reference sequence). Trimming left V 3 bases short and J 8 bases short, with 13 bases between. The CDR3 spans 13 residues. This sample was included in a study of cytomegalovirus exposure and HLA in healthy donors. With 60 Vbeta and 13 Jbeta primers, the PCR was carried out. The protocol was immunoSEQ multiplex PCR, while the TCRdb copy is restricted to in-frame clones and leaves out a portion. The sample lists under 130,000 clones, 80% occurring once. The rearrangement uses TRBV27 and TRBJ1-2, with D tentatively TRBD1 (6 bases). Specimen: PBMCs. The clonotype originates from a man in his thirties or forties in good health and CMV-seropositive. The CDR3, as DNA: TGTGCCAGCAGTTTCCAGGGGTCCGGAGGCTACACCTTC. Protein sequence: CASSFQGSGGYTF.